Listed below are T cell receptor beta chains from one sample, sequenced in a study of T cells in Graves' hyperthyroidism and ophthalmopathy. TCRdb independently ran MiXCR on the multiplex PCR reads; one entry per CDR3 protein. Of 650,000 to 850,000 distinct CDR3 sequences detected, about 19% appear once; the ten largest clones hold approximately 15%. The sequenced sample was blood. These receptors all come from a woman in her fifties or sixties with Graves' hyperthyroidism that later progressed to Graves' ophthalmopathy. CDR3s include the opening cysteine and the closing phenylalanine or tryptophan. A D gene is named only where the DNA matches it firmly. Size values are once, few and many counts, or a class for expanded clones, and some rows have none.

cdr3_aa	cdr3_nt	d_call	clone_size	v_call	j_call
CASTGPPQGVTTEGYTF	TGTGCCAGCACGGGGCCCCCACAGGGGGTTACTACTGAAGGCTACACCTTC	TRBD1	NA	TRBV7-9	TRBJ1-2
CASTPRGREYQETQYF	TGTGCCAGCACCCCTCGGGGCAGGGAGTACCAAGAGACCCAGTACTTC	NA	NA	TRBV7-3	TRBJ2-5
CASSYETQETQYF	TGTGCCAGCAGTTACGAGACCCAAGAGACCCAGTACTTC	NA	few	TRBV6-2/TRBV6-3	TRBJ2-5
CASSLSGDTGELFF	TGTGCCAGCAGTTTAAGTGGTGACACCGGGGAGCTGTTTTTT	NA	many	TRBV12-3/TRBV12-4	TRBJ2-2
CSARLVTYNEQFF	TGCAGTGCTAGATTAGTAACCTACAATGAGCAGTTCTTC	NA	NA	TRBV20-1	TRBJ2-1
CSAIAGGDTDTQYF	TGCAGTGCTATAGCGGGGGGGGACACAGATACGCAGTATTTT	TRBD2	many	TRBV20-1	TRBJ2-3
CASSPRRLAGSTDTQYF	TGTGCCAGCAGCCCCCGTCGGCTCGCGGGGAGCACAGATACGCAGTATTTT	NA	few	TRBV7-8	TRBJ2-3
CASSPAGGSNEQFF	TGTGCCAGCTCACCCGCGGGGGGAAGCAATGAGCAGTTCTTC	TRBD2	NA	TRBV18	TRBJ2-1
CSAGTGAEKLFF	TGCAGTGCGGGGACAGGGGCTGAAAAACTGTTTTTT	TRBD1	NA	TRBV20-1	TRBJ1-4
CAWSPPIAGGLDEQFF	TGTGCCTGGAGTCCACCCATAGCGGGGGGGCTTGATGAGCAGTTCTTC	TRBD2	few	TRBV30	TRBJ2-1
CASSVYTGYTEAFF	TGTGCCAGCAGTGTTTATACCGGATACACTGAAGCTTTCTTT	NA	NA	TRBV6-1	TRBJ1-1
CASSQGGGIETQYF	TGTGCCAGCAGCCAAGGGGGGGGAATTGAGACCCAGTACTTC	TRBD2	many	TRBV3-1	TRBJ2-5
CAISALGGAAEQFF	TGTGCCATCAGTGCGTTGGGGGGAGCGGCTGAGCAGTTCTTC	NA	few	TRBV10-3	TRBJ2-1
CSGDRANYGYTF	TGCAGTGGGGATAGAGCTAACTATGGCTACACCTTC	NA	few	TRBV20-1	TRBJ1-2
CVSRTDKIGTEAFF	TGTGTCAGCAGAACCGACAAGATCGGCACTGAAGCTTTCTTT	NA	NA	TRBV12-3/TRBV12-4	TRBJ1-1
CASAPTGWVGELFF	TGTGCCAGCGCCCCGACAGGGTGGGTCGGGGAGCTGTTTTTT	TRBD1	few	TRBV6-1	TRBJ2-2
CASSSYLIGRGGGNTIYF	TGTGCCAGCAGCTCCTATCTTATTGGCAGGGGTGGTGGAAACACCATATATTTT	NA	NA	TRBV7-2	TRBJ1-3
CSVDQLAGELFF	TGCAGCGTTGATCAGCTCGCCGGGGAGCTGTTTTTT	NA	few	TRBV29-1	TRBJ2-2
CASSYFSQRQGASPLHF	TGTGCCAGCAGTTACTTTTCGCAGCGACAGGGCGCTTCACCCCTCCACTTT	TRBD1	NA	TRBV6-2/TRBV6-3	TRBJ1-6
CASSYLTGGGEKLFF	TGCGCCAGCAGCTATCTAACAGGGGGCGGCGAAAAACTGTTTTTT	TRBD1	NA	TRBV5-1	TRBJ1-4
CSAPQGFRSPLHF	TGCAGTGCCCCACAGGGGTTTCGCTCACCCCTCCACTTT	TRBD1	many	TRBV20-1	TRBJ1-6
CASSLSGTKGYGYTF	TGTGCCAGCAGCTTATCCGGGACCAAGGGGTATGGCTACACCTTC	NA	many	TRBV11-2	TRBJ1-2
CSVRKGGTEAFF	TGCAGTGTCAGGAAAGGGGGCACTGAAGCTTTCTTT	NA	many	TRBV20-1	TRBJ1-1
CASSPIPGGTEAFF	TGTGCCAGCAGCCCAATCCCAGGGGGCACTGAAGCTTTCTTT	TRBD1	NA	TRBV7-8	TRBJ1-1